This T cell receptor (beta chain) was recovered during a study of T cells expressing NK-cell markers. The CDR3 runs 16 residues. TCRdb processed the 5' RACE reads again and assigns one entry to each CDR3 protein, with no DNA. The sample data list roughly 280,000 distinct CDR3 sequences. The receptor was derived from a young man in good health. J is TRBJ2-7 and V is TRBV12-3 or TRBV12-4. The sequencing sample was made of blood T cells: a sorted CD56 or NKG2C T cell subset, CD4+ or CD8+ T cells, or bulk PBMC T cells (not recorded which). CDR3 residues: CASSSHIGGSSYEQYF.